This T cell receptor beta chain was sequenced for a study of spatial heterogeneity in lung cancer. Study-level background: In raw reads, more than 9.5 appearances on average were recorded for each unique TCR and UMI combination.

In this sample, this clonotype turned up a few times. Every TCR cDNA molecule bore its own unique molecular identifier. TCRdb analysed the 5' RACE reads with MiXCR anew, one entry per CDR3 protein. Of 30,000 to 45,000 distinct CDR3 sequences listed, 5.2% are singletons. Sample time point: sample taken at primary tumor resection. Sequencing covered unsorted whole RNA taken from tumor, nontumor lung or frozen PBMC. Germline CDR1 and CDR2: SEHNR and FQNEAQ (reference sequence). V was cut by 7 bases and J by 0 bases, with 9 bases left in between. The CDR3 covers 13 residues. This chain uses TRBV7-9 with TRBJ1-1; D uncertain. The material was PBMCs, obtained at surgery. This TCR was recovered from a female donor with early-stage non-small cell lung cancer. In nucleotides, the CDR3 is TGTGCCAGCACCGGAGGGTTGAACACTGAAGCTTTCTTT. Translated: CASTGGLNTEAFF.